These 28 T cell receptor beta chains were all obtained from the same sample, sequenced in a study of CD8+CD57+ T cells in acquired aplastic anemia listed by TCRdb under 2018. The data were produced on an Illumina HiSeq 2000. Genomic DNA was used as template for profiling of TCR beta VDJ combinations and CDR3 sequences. TCRdb reanalyzed the raw reads on its own, using fastp at Q25 for trimming and MiXCR for clone calling, and kept in-frame beta chains. A single entry per CDR3 protein holds the most common genes and DNA from its merged rows. This sample gives around 180,000 distinct CDR3 sequences in total; 48% of them show up just once. The top ten hold more than 1.5% of the sample. The patients picked for sequencing were ones in whom flow cytometry had shown an expansion of CD8+CD57+ cells. Specimen: sorted CD4+, CD8+, or CD8+CD57+ T cells (not recorded which) from PBMCs. The receptors derive from a human donor with aplastic anemia.

The sample holds one count of this clonotype. The chain employs TRBV6-1 and TRBJ2-5, with TRBD1 matching 8 bases. V lost 4 bases to trimming and J lost 5 bases; unmatched junction nucleotides: 3. The CDR3 spans 13 residues. The germline CDR1 and CDR2 sequences are MNHNS and SASEGT. Here the CDR3 reads CASSGTGPETQYF. CDR3 DNA: TGTGCCAGCAGTGGGACAGGGCCGGAGACCCAGTACTTC.

The chain couples TRBV25-1 to TRBJ1-6; D unclear. Germline CDR1 MGHDK, CDR2 SYGVNS. The ends were cut back, 1 base at V and 9 bases at J, with 10 bases in the middle. CDR3 size: 14 residues. CDR3 amino acids: CASSEFVLGSPLHF. In DNA, the CDR3 is TGTGCCAGCAGTGAATTCGTCCTGGGTTCACCCCTCCACTTT.

V is TRBV7-8 and J is TRBJ2-5; 8 bases are a match to TRBD2. The CDR3 runs to 13 residues. The V segment lost 2 bases and the J segment 6 bases; nucleotides outside the gene matches: 2. Germline lookup yields CDR1 SGHVS and CDR2 FQNEAQ. CDR3 loop: CASSLSGGQTQYF. The CDR3 DNA sequence: TGTGCCAGCAGCTTAAGCGGGGGACAGACCCAGTACTTC.

V and J are TRBV20-1 and TRBJ2-7; no clear D gene. The CDR3 is 14 residues long. Germline CDR1 is DFQATT and CDR2 is SNEGSKA (reference sequence). With 1 base removed from V and 2 bases from J, the gap between germline ends came to 12 bases. The DNA of the CDR3 is TGCAGTGCTAGAGCCAGGACGCATACCTACGAGCAGTACTTC. It yields the protein CSARARTHTYEQYF.

Ten or more counts support this clonotype. This CDR3 is CASSSNTRRETQYF. CDR3 DNA sequence: TGTGCCAGCAGTTCGAACACCCGACGGGAGACCCAGTACTTC. The chain employs TRBV12-3 or TRBV12-4 and TRBJ2-5; D uncertain. The CDR3 contains 14 residues. Trimming shortened V by 4 bases and J by 5 bases, and 14 bases separated the two germline ends.

This rearrangement joins TRBV2 to TRBJ2-7; TRBD2 aligns across 9 bases. CDR1 and CDR2 from the germline V gene are SNHLY and FYNNEI. This CDR3 is 14 amino acids long. The V gene end was trimmed by 5 bases and the J gene end by 8 bases; junction bases not matched to a gene: 10. The CDR3 here is CASSLSGGRAQQYF. The CDR3 DNA reads TGTGCCAGCAGTCTGTCGGGCGGGAGGGCCCAGCAGTACTTC.

The J gene is TRBJ2-5, the V gene TRBV4-2; no clear D gene. The germline V gene encodes CDR1 LGHNA and CDR2 YNFKEQ. The germline V and J ends were trimmed by 4 bases and 0 bases, with 12 bases remaining between them. The CDR3 is 15 residues long. The CDR3 nucleotides are TGTGCCAGCAGCCCCCGACAAATGTACCAAGAGACCCAGTACTTC. Its translation: CASSPRQMYQETQYF.

J is TRBJ2-1 and V is TRBV25-1, with 13 bases lining up with TRBD2. The germline CDR1 and CDR2 sequences are MGHDK and SYGVNS. V lost 4 bases to trimming and J lost 3 bases; unmatched junction nucleotides: 12. This CDR3 has 19 residues. For the CDR3, the DNA is TGTGCCAGCAGTGCCCCCCCCGGGACTAGCGGGGCGGTCTACAATGAGCAGTTCTTC. As protein: CASSAPPGTSGAVYNEQFF.

This clonotype was recorded at least ten times. The chain links TRBV10-3 to TRBJ2-7; unclear D gene. V shed 4 bases and J shed 2 bases, with 9 bases lying between them. The germline V gene has CDR1 ENHRY and CDR2 SYGVKD. CDR3 length equals 13 residues. CDR3 protein: CAISAESAYEQYF. The DNA for the CDR3 is TGTGCCATCAGTGCCGAGAGCGCCTACGAGCAGTACTTC.

This clonotype occurred many times. The J gene is TRBJ1-1, the V gene TRBV5-6, with TRBD1 as a possible D gene (6 bases). Germline V gene sequence: CDR1 SGHDT, CDR2 YYEEEE. V lost 0 bases, J lost 5 bases, and 11 bases lay in between. This CDR3 region has 14 residues. CDR3 sequence: CASSLAGAGTEAFF. The CDR3 region has the DNA TGTGCCAGCAGCTTGGCGGGGGCAGGGACTGAAGCTTTCTTT.

On this clonotype: A junction boundary mismatches the germline segment, possibly from a read error. The chain couples TRBV11-1 to TRBJ1-6; D is unclear. The CDR3 covers 16 residues. Germline loops: CDR1 SGHAT, CDR2 FQDESV (reference sequence). CDR3 sequence reads: CASSSDVRSFNSPLHF. DNA for the CDR3: TGTGCCAGCAGCTCAGATGTCAGGTCCTTTAATTCACCCCTCCACTTT.

The table lists this clonotype with many counts. The chain couples TRBV7-9 to TRBJ1-5; D gene unclear. CDR3 length: 14 residues. Trimming stripped 4 bases from V and 0 bases from J, with 7 bases between. CDR1 and CDR2 (germline): SEHNR, FQNEAQ (reference sequence). The CDR3, as DNA: TGTGCCAGCAGCTCGACTGATAGCAATCAGCCCCAGCATTTT. This sequence encodes CASSSTDSNQPQHF.

J is TRBJ2-5 and V is TRBV19; D uncertain. V gave up 5 bases and J gave up 11 bases, with 15 bases separating them. There are 12 residues in the CDR3. Germline CDR1 is LNHDA and CDR2 is SQIVND (reference sequence). The CDR3 region is CASSQGAQEQYF. The CDR3 DNA reads as TGTGCCAGTAGTCAAGGAGCTCAGGAGCAGTACTTC. Variable domain in full (rest from reference TRBV19 and TRBJ2-5): DGGITQSPKYLFRKEGQNVTLSCEQNLNHDAMYWYRQDPGQGLRLIYYSQIVNDFQKGDIAEGYSVSREKKESFPLTVTSAQKNPTAFYLCASSQGAQEQYFGPGTRLLVL.

The chain uses TRBV24-1 and TRBJ1-6; possible D gene TRBD1, 5 bases. Germline V gene sequence: CDR1 KGHDR, CDR2 SFDVKD. The CDR3 runs 14 residues. Trimming stripped 6 bases from V and 10 bases from J, with 15 bases between. Written as DNA, the CDR3 is TGTGCCACCAGTTCTCAGGGAGCGGACTCACCCCTCCACTTT. Translated: CATSSQGADSPLHF.

The chain joins TRBV20-1 to TRBJ2-7; D is unresolved. Germline lookup yields CDR1 DFQATT and CDR2 SNEGSKA (reference sequence). V shed 3 bases and J shed 3 bases, with 9 bases lying between them. The CDR3 extends over 12 amino acids. The CDR3 DNA sequence: TGCAGTGCTAGGAGGAACATCTACGAGCAGTACTTC. Translating it yields CSARRNIYEQYF.

Many counts were recorded for this clonotype. V gene TRBV28 combines with J gene TRBJ1-1; D gene ambiguous. V was trimmed by 4 bases and J by 1 base, leaving 13 bases between them. CDR1 MDHEN and CDR2 SYDVKM come from the germline V gene. This CDR3 spans 15 amino acids. The CDR3 loop is CASSSPSSANTEAFF. CDR3 in DNA: TGTGCCAGCAGTTCCCCCTCCAGCGCGAACACTGAAGCTTTCTTT.

The V gene is TRBV27, the J gene TRBJ2-2; 7 bases map to TRBD2. V lost 2 bases to trimming and J lost 5 bases; unmatched junction nucleotides: 8. The CDR3 extends over 16 amino acids. From germline, CDR1 is MNHEY and CDR2 SMNVEV (reference sequence). The CDR3 sequence: CASSLLAGVGTGELFF. Written as DNA, the CDR3 is TGTGCCAGCAGTTTACTTGCGGGAGTTGGTACCGGGGAGCTGTTTTTT.

As regards this clonotype: A much larger clone is a single base away; this may be a read error. The chain combines TRBV10-3 with TRBJ2-1, with D unclear. V gave up 4 bases and J gave up 7 bases, with 8 bases separating them. Germline V lookup: CDR1 ENHRY, CDR2 SYGVKD. CDR3 length: 12 residues. CDR3 sequence (DNA): TGTGCCATCAGTGTTGTGTTAAATGAGCAGTTCTTC. Amino acid sequence: CAISVVLNEQFF.

This rearrangement joins TRBV29-1 to TRBJ1-1; the D gene is possibly TRBD1 (6 bases). Germline CDR1 SQVTM, CDR2 ANQGSEA. The CDR3 is 12 amino acids. The ends were cut back, 5 bases at V and 1 base at J, with 8 bases in the middle. The CDR3 DNA is TGCAGCGTTCAGGGACAGAACACTGAAGCTTTCTTT. Translation: CSVQGQNTEAFF.

Details on this clonotype: Germline is not matched at one junction end, which may reflect a read error. The V gene is TRBV7-9, the J gene TRBJ1-5; TRBD1 might be the D (6 bases). The germline V gene has CDR1 SEHNR and CDR2 FQNEAQ (reference sequence). The CDR3 totals 13 residues. In DNA form, the CDR3 reads TGTGCCAGCAGTTACAGGGAGAATCAGCCCCCGCATTTT. This gives the protein CASSYRENQPPHF.

This clonotype was counted between two and nine times. V is TRBV29-1 and J is TRBJ2-5; possibly TRBD2 for D (6 bases). The length of the CDR3 is 13 residues. Germline V gene data show CDR1 as SQVTM and CDR2 as ANQGSEA. V was cut by 6 bases and J by 9 bases, with 20 bases left in between. The CDR3 coding sequence is TGCAGCGTCGACTGGGGACGGGGGACGGCCCAGTACTTC. Translated: CSVDWGRGTAQYF.

Remarks on this clonotype: Because it lacks the conserved phenylalanine or tryptophan at the end, this CDR3 is likely a read error. V gene TRBV28 combines with J gene TRBJ1-3; D is ambiguous. Germline-derived CDR1 and CDR2 are MDHEN and SYDVKM. The CDR3 sequence is 14 residues long. V dropped 4 bases and J dropped 4 bases, with 11 bases sitting between them. The DNA of the CDR3 is TGTGCCAGCAGTTCCAGGAGGGCGGGAAACACCATATATTCT. Its protein product is CASSSRRAGNTIYS.

The J gene is TRBJ2-7, the V gene TRBV15; the D is unclear. Trimming removed 4 bases at V and 1 base at J, with 8 bases between. The length of the CDR3 is 13 residues. The germline V gene encodes CDR1 LNHNV and CDR2 YYDKDF (reference sequence). CDR3 in amino acids: CATSTEPSYEQYF. CDR3 nucleotide sequence: TGTGCCACCAGCACGGAACCTTCCTACGAGCAGTACTTC.

With respect to this clonotype: Germline and junction disagree at one end, which may indicate a read error. This chain connects TRBV4-3 to TRBJ1-3; a possible D gene is TRBD1 (5 bases). Germline-derived CDR1 and CDR2 are LGHNA and YSLEER. The CDR3 length is 15 residues. The CDR3 loop is CASSRLGVSGSTIYF. In DNA, the CDR3 is TGCGCCAGCAGCCGTCTAGGGGTCTCTGGAAGCACCATATATTTT.

The table lists this clonotype with many counts. The CDR3 sequence is CASSQTGGSNTGELFF. CDR3 bases: TGTGCCAGCAGTCAGACAGGGGGGTCGAACACCGGGGAGCTGTTTTTT. V gene TRBV2 combines with J gene TRBJ2-2, with TRBD1 matching 9 bases. Germline-derived CDR1 and CDR2 are SNHLY and FYNNEI. V gave up 5 bases and J gave up 0 bases; unmatched junction bases: 4. The CDR3 extends over 16 amino acids.

This clonotype was recorded at least ten times. The chain carries TRBV5-6 and TRBJ2-7; 10 bases map to TRBD1. Trimming removed 4 bases from V and 7 bases from J; junction bases left unmatched: 5. Per the germline V gene, CDR1 is SGHDT and CDR2 is YYEEEE. There are 13 residues in the CDR3. CDR3 sequence: CASSGTGVGEQYF. For the CDR3, the DNA is TGTGCCAGCAGCGGGACAGGGGTGGGGGAGCAGTACTTC. The whole variable domain, filled in from reference TRBV5-6 and TRBJ2-7, reads DAGVTQSPTHLIKTRGQQVTLRCSPKSGHDTVSWYQQALGQGPQFIFQYYEEEERQRGNFPDRFSGHQFPNYSSELNVNALLLGDSALYLCASSGTGVGEQYFGPGTRLTVT.

The sample holds many counts of this clonotype. The J gene is TRBJ1-5, the V gene TRBV19; D is possibly TRBD1 (5 bases). Trimming stripped 4 bases from V and 0 bases from J, with 10 bases between. Germline V gives CDR1 LNHDA, CDR2 SQIVND (reference sequence). The CDR3 is 15 residues long. The CDR3 coding sequence is TGTGCCAGTAGTACGGACACTTATAGCAATCAGCCCCAGCATTTT. Residues: CASSTDTYSNQPQHF.

Details on this clonotype: Mismatch with germline at one junction end may stem from a read error. The gene calls are TRBV19 and TRBJ2-7, with a possible D match to TRBD2 (6 bases). The CDR3 is 14 amino acids. Germline values: CDR1 LNHDA, CDR2 SQIVND (reference sequence). This CDR3 is CAGSMGTGTHEQYF. The CDR3 DNA is TGCGCCGGTAGTATGGGGACCGGGACTCACGAGCAGTACTTC.